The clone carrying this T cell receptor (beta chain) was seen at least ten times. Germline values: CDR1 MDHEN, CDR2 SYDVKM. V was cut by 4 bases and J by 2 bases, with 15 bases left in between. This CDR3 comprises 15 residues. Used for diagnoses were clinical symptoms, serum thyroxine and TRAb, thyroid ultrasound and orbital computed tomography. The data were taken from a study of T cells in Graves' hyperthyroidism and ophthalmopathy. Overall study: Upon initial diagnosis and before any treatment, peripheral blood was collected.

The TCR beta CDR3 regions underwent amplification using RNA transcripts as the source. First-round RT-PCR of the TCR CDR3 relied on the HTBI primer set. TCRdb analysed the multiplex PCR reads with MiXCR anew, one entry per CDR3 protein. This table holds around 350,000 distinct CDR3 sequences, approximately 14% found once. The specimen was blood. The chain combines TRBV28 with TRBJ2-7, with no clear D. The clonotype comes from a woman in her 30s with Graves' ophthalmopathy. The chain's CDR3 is CASSSIPDGTYEQYF. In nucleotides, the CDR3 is TGTGCCAGCAGTTCTATTCCCGACGGAACCTACGAGCAGTACTTC.